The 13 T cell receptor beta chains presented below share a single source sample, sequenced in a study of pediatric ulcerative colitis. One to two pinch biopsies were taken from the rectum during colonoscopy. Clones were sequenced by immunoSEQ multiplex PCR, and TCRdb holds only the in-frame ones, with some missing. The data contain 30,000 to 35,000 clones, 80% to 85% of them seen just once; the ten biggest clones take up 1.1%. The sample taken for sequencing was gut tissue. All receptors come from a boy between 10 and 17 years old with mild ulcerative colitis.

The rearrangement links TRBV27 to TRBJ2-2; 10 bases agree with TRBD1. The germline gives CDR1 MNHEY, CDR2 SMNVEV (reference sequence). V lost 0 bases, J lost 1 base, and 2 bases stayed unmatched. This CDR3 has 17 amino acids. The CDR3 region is CASSLSTGGKNTGELFF. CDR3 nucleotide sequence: TGTGCCAGCAGTTTATCGACAGGGGGCAAGAACACCGGGGAGCTGTTTTTT.

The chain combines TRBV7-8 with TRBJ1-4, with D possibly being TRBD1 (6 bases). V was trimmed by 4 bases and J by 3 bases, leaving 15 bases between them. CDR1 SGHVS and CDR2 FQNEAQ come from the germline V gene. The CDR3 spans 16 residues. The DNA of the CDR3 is TGTGCCAGCAGCTACCGCGGGGGCAGCTCTAATGAAAAACTGTTTTTT. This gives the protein CASSYRGGSSNEKLFF.

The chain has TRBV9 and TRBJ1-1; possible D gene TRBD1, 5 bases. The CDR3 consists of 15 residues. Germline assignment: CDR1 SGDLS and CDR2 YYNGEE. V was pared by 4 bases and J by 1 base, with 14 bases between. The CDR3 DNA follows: TGTGCCAGCAGCCCCGGAGGAGGGGAGAACACTGAAGCTTTCTTT. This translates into CASSPGGGENTEAFF.

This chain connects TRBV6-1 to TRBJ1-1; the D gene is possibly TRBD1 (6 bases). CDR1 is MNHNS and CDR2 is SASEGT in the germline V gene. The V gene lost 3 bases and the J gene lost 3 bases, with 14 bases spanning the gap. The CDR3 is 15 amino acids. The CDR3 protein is CASSEMYRVYTEAFF. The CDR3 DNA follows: TGTGCCAGCAGTGAGATGTACAGGGTTTACACTGAAGCTTTCTTT.

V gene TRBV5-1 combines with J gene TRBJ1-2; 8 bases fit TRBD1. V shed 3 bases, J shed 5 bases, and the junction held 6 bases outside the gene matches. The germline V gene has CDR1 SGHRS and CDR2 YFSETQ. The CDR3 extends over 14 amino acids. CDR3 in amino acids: CASSSLDREYGYTF. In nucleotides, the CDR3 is TGCGCCAGCAGCTCACTGGACAGGGAGTATGGCTACACCTTC.

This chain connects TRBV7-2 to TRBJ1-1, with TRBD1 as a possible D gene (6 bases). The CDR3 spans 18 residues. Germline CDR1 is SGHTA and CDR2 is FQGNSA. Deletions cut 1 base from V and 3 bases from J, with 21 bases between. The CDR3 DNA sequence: TGTGCCAGCAGCTTAGGCGCGGGGGCAGTTCCATGGGACACTGAAGCTTTCTTT. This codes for CASSLGAGAVPWDTEAFF.

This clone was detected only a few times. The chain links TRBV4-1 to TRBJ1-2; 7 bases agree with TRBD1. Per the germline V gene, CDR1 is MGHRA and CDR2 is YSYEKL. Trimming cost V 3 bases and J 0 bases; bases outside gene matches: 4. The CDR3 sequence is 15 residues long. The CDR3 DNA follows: TGCGCCAGCAGCCAGGGACAGTCTCCTAACTATGGCTACACCTTC. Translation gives CASSQGQSPNYGYTF.

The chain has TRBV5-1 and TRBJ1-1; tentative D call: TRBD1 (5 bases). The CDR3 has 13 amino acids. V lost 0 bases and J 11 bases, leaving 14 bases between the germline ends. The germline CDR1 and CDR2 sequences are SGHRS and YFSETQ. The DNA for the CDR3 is TGCGCCAGCAGCTTGGGGGCCAGGGATCCCGCTTTCTTT. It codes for CASSLGARDPAFF.

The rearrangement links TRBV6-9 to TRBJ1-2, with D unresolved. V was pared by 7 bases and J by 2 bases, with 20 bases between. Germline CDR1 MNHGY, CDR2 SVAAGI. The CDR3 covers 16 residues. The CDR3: CASINLTSARNYGYTF. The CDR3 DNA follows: TGTGCCAGCATCAACCTTACCTCTGCCCGAAACTATGGCTACACCTTC.

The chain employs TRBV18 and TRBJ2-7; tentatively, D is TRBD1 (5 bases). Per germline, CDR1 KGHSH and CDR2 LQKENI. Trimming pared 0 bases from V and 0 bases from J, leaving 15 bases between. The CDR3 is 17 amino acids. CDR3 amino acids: CASSPPSKGHSSYEQYF. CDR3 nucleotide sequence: TGTGCCAGCTCACCACCGAGTAAAGGACATTCCTCCTACGAGCAGTACTTC.

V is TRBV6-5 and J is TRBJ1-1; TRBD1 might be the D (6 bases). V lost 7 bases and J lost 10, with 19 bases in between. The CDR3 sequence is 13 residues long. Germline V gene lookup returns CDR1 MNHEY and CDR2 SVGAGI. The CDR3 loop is CASNMRGRGVAFF. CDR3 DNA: TGTGCCAGCAACATGCGAGGGAGGGGGGTAGCTTTCTTT.

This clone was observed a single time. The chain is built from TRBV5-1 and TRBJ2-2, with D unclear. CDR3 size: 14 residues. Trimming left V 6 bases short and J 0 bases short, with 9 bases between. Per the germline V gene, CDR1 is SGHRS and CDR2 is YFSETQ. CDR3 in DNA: TGCGCCAGCATAAAGGGATCGAACACCGGGGAGCTGTTTTTT. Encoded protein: CASIKGSNTGELFF.

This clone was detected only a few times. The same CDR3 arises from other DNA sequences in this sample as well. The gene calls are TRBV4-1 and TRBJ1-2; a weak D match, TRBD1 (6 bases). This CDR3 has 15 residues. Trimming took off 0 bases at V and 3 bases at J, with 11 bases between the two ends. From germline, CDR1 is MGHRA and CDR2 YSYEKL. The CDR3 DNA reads TGCGCCAGCAGCCAAGACGGCAGGGGAGACTATGGCTACACCTTC. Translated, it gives CASSQDGRGDYGYTF.